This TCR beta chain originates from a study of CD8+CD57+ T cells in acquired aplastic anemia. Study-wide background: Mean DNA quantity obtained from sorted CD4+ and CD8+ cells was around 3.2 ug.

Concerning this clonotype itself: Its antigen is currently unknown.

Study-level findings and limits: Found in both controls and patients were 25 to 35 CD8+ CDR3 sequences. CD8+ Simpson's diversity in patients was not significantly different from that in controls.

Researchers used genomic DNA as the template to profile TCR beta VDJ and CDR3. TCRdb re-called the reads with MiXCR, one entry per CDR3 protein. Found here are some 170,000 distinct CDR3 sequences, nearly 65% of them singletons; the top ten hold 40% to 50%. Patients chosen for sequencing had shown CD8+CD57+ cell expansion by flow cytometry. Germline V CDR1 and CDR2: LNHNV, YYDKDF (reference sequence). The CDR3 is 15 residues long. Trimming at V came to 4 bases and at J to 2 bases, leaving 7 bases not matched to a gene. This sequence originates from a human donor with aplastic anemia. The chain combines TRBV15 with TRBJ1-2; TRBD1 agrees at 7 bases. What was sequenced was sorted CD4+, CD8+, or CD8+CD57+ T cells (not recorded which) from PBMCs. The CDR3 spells CATSNPGQANYGYTF. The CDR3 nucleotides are TGTGCCACCAGCAACCCAGGACAGGCCAACTATGGCTACACCTTC.